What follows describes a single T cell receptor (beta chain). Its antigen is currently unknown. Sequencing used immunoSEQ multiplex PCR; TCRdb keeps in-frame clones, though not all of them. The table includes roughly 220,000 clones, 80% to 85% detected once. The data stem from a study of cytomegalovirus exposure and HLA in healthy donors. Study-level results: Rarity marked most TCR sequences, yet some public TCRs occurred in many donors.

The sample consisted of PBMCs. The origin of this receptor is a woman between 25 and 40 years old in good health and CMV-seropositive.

The CDR3, as DNA: TGTGCCAGCAGCTTAGAGCGGGAGCGTTTAGCAGATACGCAGTATTTT. The encoded protein is CASSLERERLADTQYF. This rearrangement joins TRBV7-2 to TRBJ2-3; TRBD2 matches at 8 bases. Germline V CDR1 and CDR2: SGHTA, FQGNSA. Losses at the gene ends were 1 base for V and 4 bases for J; bases not matched to a gene: 7. The CDR3 sequence is 16 residues long.